This is a list of T cell receptor beta chains from one sample in a study of CD8 T cells in Susac syndrome. One entry per CDR3 protein, called by TCRdb with MiXCR from the immunoSEQ multiplex PCR reads. The sample has about 180,000 distinct CDR3 sequences, around 94% seen once; the top ten hold 0.09% to 0.1%. The sequencing sample was made of CD4+ T cells from PBMCs. These receptors were taken from a human donor with Susac syndrome. Both conserved end residues are part of each CDR3. The order of the fields is clone size, D gene, J gene, V gene, CDR3 protein, CDR3 DNA. The D gene is left open where the match is weak. Size is stated for part of the rows, as once, few or many counts, or as a class when the clone is expanded.

>NA|NA|TRBJ2-5|TRBV7-2
CASSSQNGETQYF
TGTGCCAGCAGCTCGCAAAACGGGGAGACCCAGTACTTC
>NA|TRBD2|TRBJ2-7|TRBV20-1
CSATSGRSSYEQYF
TGCAGTGCTACTAGCGGGCGAAGCTCCTACGAGCAGTACTTC
>NA|TRBD2|TRBJ2-1|TRBV5-6
CASSSRFGGGVWEQFF
TGTGCCAGCAGCTCCCGGTTCGGGGGGGGAGTCTGGGAGCAGTTCTTC
>NA|NA|TRBJ2-1|TRBV29-1
CSVEGASSSYNEQFF
TGCAGCGTTGAGGGCGCTAGTAGCTCCTACAATGAGCAGTTCTTC
>NA|NA|TRBJ2-1|TRBV7-9
CASTQAGSSYNEQFF
TGTGCCAGCACCCAGGCGGGGAGCTCCTACAATGAGCAGTTCTTC
>few|TRBD1|TRBJ1-2|TRBV14
CASSPGQNYGYTF
TGTGCCAGCAGCCCGGGACAGAACTATGGCTACACCTTC
>NA|NA|TRBJ1-2|TRBV7-2
CASNPRGDLNYGYTF
TGTGCCAGCAACCCTCGGGGGGACCTTAACTATGGCTACACCTTC
>NA|NA|TRBJ2-3|TRBV7-2
CASSLEGREVDTQYF
TGTGCCAGCAGCTTAGAGGGCAGGGAGGTAGATACGCAGTATTTT
>once|NA|TRBJ1-1|TRBV30
CAWSTEGGNTEAFF
TGTGCCTGGAGCACAGAAGGGGGGAACACTGAAGCTTTCTTT
>NA|NA|TRBJ2-5|TRBV20-1
CSARLVKETQYF
TGCAGTGCTCGACTAGTTAAAGAGACCCAGTACTTC
>once|NA|TRBJ1-1|TRBV30
CAYMGFYEAFF
TGTGCCTATATGGGGTTTTATGAAGCTTTCTTT
>once|TRBD2|TRBJ2-3|TRBV19
CATQTSGGGTDTQYF
TGTGCCACCCAAACCTCGGGGGGGGGCACAGATACGCAGTATTTT
>NA|TRBD1|TRBJ2-6|TRBV7-9
CASSRLGQGRSGANVLTF
TGTGCCAGCAGCCGACTGGGACAGGGGAGATCTGGGGCCAACGTCCTGACTTTC
>NA|NA|TRBJ1-5|TRBV7-9
CASSQGPANKNQPQHF
TGTGCCAGCAGCCAGGGACCGGCGAATAAAAATCAGCCCCAGCATTTT
>NA|NA|TRBJ1-1|TRBV30
CAWSAATLGLTEAFF
TGTGCCTGGAGTGCGGCAACCCTTGGACTGACTGAAGCTTTCTTT
>NA|NA|TRBJ2-7|TRBV7-9
CASSLGWGNRQYF
TGTGCCAGCAGCTTAGGTTGGGGGAATCGGCAGTACTTC
>NA|TRBD2|TRBJ2-7|TRBV7-8
CASSLELAGGPLEQYF
TGTGCCAGCAGCTTAGAGCTAGCGGGAGGGCCTCTGGAGCAGTACTTC
>NA|NA|TRBJ1-1|TRBV29-1
CSVEWAVNTEAFF
TGCAGCGTTGAATGGGCAGTCAACACTGAAGCTTTCTTT
>NA|NA|TRBJ2-3|TRBV3-1
CASSLLGGDRVTDTQYF
TGTGCCAGCAGCCTCCTGGGCGGGGACAGAGTCACAGATACGCAGTATTTT
>NA|NA|TRBJ2-1|TRBV14
CASSQDSADYNEQFF
TGTGCCAGCAGCCAAGACTCGGCAGACTACAATGAGCAGTTCTTC
>NA|NA|TRBJ2-2|TRBV11-2
CASSLSGGSWELFF
TGTGCCAGCAGCTTATCCGGGGGATCTTGGGAGCTGTTTTTT
>NA|NA|TRBJ2-2|TRBV29-1
CSALPGINTGELFF
TGCAGCGCCCTCCCCGGCATAAACACCGGGGAGCTGTTTTTT
>NA|NA|TRBJ1-1|TRBV18
CASSAQGMVGTEAFF
TGTGCCAGCTCAGCACAGGGAATGGTGGGCACGGAAGCTTTCTTT
>NA|TRBD1|TRBJ2-3|TRBV29-1
CSVDQTGGDTQYF
TGCAGCGTAGACCAGACAGGGGGGGATACGCAGTATTTT
>few|NA|TRBJ2-7|TRBV30
CAWDRQVGEQYF
TGTGCCTGGGATCGACAGGTCGGAGAGCAGTACTTC
>NA|TRBD2|TRBJ2-5|TRBV10-3
CAISEEGGPKETQYF
TGTGCCATCAGTGAAGAGGGAGGGCCCAAGGAGACCCAGTACTTC
>NA|TRBD2|TRBJ2-7|TRBV20-1
CSATLTSGTRGGEQYF
TGCAGTGCTACCCTAACATCCGGGACTAGGGGAGGAGAGCAGTACTTC
>NA|NA|TRBJ2-2|TRBV4-1
CASSHTGEAGELFF
TGCGCCAGCAGCCACACAGGGGAGGCCGGGGAGCTGTTTTTT
>NA|TRBD1|TRBJ1-1|TRBV2
CASRLAGGTEAFF
TGTGCCAGCCGTCTTGCAGGGGGCACTGAAGCTTTCTTT
>NA|NA|TRBJ2-5|TRBV9
CASSVEPGAQETQYF
TGTGCCAGCAGCGTAGAACCAGGGGCCCAAGAGACCCAGTACTTC
>NA|TRBD1|TRBJ2-3|TRBV29-1
CSVDPGQGADTQYF
TGCAGCGTTGATCCGGGACAGGGGGCGGATACGCAGTATTTT
>NA|TRBD1|TRBJ2-4|TRBV19
CASSKTGAGWNIQYF
TGTGCCAGTAGTAAGACAGGGGCAGGTTGGAACATTCAGTACTTC
>NA|NA|TRBJ2-3|TRBV7-6
CASSEGPQDTQYF
TGTGCCAGCAGCGAGGGACCCCAGGATACGCAGTATTTT
>NA|TRBD1|TRBJ2-2|TRBV6-2/TRBV6-3
CASSGGQGSPSYTGELFF
TGTGCCAGCAGCGGGGGACAGGGGAGCCCTTCGTACACCGGGGAGCTGTTTTTT
>NA|TRBD1|TRBJ1-6|TRBV2
CASSGPGQISSYNSPLHF
TGTGCCAGCAGTGGCCCGGGACAGATTAGCTCCTATAATTCACCCCTCCACTTT
>once|NA|TRBJ2-1|TRBV28
CASRGSAGYNEQFF
TGTGCCAGCAGAGGTAGCGCTGGTTACAATGAGCAGTTCTTC
>NA|NA|TRBJ1-3|TRBV5-1
CASSLVADSGNTIYF
TGCGCCAGCAGCTTGGTTGCGGACTCTGGAAACACCATATATTTT
>NA|TRBD2|TRBJ2-1|TRBV7-2
CASSLRLAGGQQFF
TGTGCCAGCAGCCTCCGACTAGCGGGGGGGCAGCAGTTCTTC
>NA|NA|TRBJ2-3|TRBV28
CASMGLLLTSTDTQYF
TGTGCCAGCATGGGGCTTTTATTAACTAGCACAGATACGCAGTATTTT
>once|NA|TRBJ2-2|TRBV25-1
CASSESKNTGELFF
TGTGCCAGCAGTGAATCCAAAAACACCGGGGAGCTGTTTTTT
>NA|NA|TRBJ2-1|TRBV7-8
CASSGTSNEQFF
TGTGCCAGCAGTGGGACTTCTAATGAGCAGTTCTTC
>NA|TRBD2|TRBJ2-7|TRBV20-1
CSASLTSGSTYEQYF
TGCAGTGCTAGCCTAACTAGCGGGAGTACCTACGAGCAGTACTTC
>NA|TRBD1|TRBJ1-2|TRBV4-3
CASSHPGQGEYGYTF
TGCGCCAGCAGCCACCCGGGACAGGGAGAGTATGGCTACACCTTC
>NA|TRBD1|TRBJ1-2|TRBV4-2
CASSPLLRDRGQESYGYTF
TGTGCCAGCAGCCCGTTGCTGAGGGACAGGGGACAAGAGTCCTATGGCTACACCTTC
>NA|NA|TRBJ2-2|TRBV28
CASTLGGRVTGELFF
TGTGCCAGCACCCTCGGGGGGCGGGTCACCGGGGAGCTGTTTTTT
>NA|NA|TRBJ1-4|TRBV12-3/TRBV12-4
CASSLQGGTNEKLFF
TGTGCCAGCAGTTTACAGGGTGGGACTAATGAAAAACTGTTTTTT
>NA|TRBD1|TRBJ2-1|TRBV7-9
CASNPDRGLHNEQFF
TGTGCCAGCAACCCGGACAGGGGGCTTCACAATGAGCAGTTCTTC